These T cell receptor beta chains were read from a single sample in a study of early T cells in non-severe SARS-CoV-2 infection. A single record per CDR3 protein comes from TCRdb applying MiXCR to the 5' RACE reads. The table has 25,000 to 35,000 distinct CDR3 sequences, 5.7% seen once. Sequenced input: whole blood. These receptors all come from an adult who was a healthcare worker with PCR-confirmed SARS-CoV-2 infection or an uninfected control (not recorded which). Both conserved end residues are part of each CDR3. The order of the fields is J gene, clone size, V gene, D gene, CDR3 DNA, CDR3 protein. The D gene is left open where the match is weak. Expanded clones are given a class, and other clones once, few, many or no size at all.

>TRBJ2-3|many|TRBV29-1|.
TGCAGCGTCCAGTTCAACACAGATACGCAGTATTTT
CSVQFNTDTQYF
>TRBJ2-3|many|TRBV24-1|.
TGTGCCACCACCCAGGGAAAGAGCACAGATACGCAGTATTTT
CATTQGKSTDTQYF
>TRBJ2-5|many|TRBV9|TRBD2
TGTGCCAGCAGCGTAGGTCCTAGCGGCCAAGAGACCCAGTACTTC
CASSVGPSGQETQYF
>TRBJ2-3|few|TRBV9|.
TGTGCCAGCAGCGTAGCCGTCGGGGATACGCAGTATTTT
CASSVAVGDTQYF
>TRBJ2-3|few|TRBV6-5|.
TGTGCCAGCAGTTACTCGAGGGGCCCCGATACGCAGTATTTT
CASSYSRGPDTQYF
>TRBJ2-1|few|TRBV9|TRBD2
TGTGCCAGCAGCGTAGGACTAGCGGGGCCCCCCTCCTACAATGAGCAGTTCTTC
CASSVGLAGPPSYNEQFF
>TRBJ1-4|many|TRBV4-3|TRBD1
TGCGCCAGCAGCCAGATGGGACAGGGGTTCGAGGCGAATGAAAAACTGTTTTTT
CASSQMGQGFEANEKLFF
>TRBJ2-1|many|TRBV7-8|TRBD1
TGTGCCAGCAGTGGATCCCATACGGGACAGAATTACAATGAGCAGTTCTTC
CASSGSHTGQNYNEQFF
>TRBJ2-1|many|TRBV11-1|TRBD1
TGTGCCAGCAGCTTAGCGACAGGGTACGATGAGCAGTTCTTC
CASSLATGYDEQFF
>TRBJ2-2|many|TRBV28|TRBD1
TGTGCCAGCAGTTTCAAAATCCAACCGGGACAGGAGCCCACCGGGGAGCTGTTTTTT
CASSFKIQPGQEPTGELFF
>TRBJ2-7|many|TRBV12-3/TRBV12-4|TRBD1
TGTGCCAGCAGCTTGGACAGGGTTTTTGGGGAGCAGTACTTC
CASSLDRVFGEQYF
>TRBJ2-7|many|TRBV28|.
TGTGCCAGCAGTCTATTCTTGTCCGGGACCTACGAGCAGTACTTC
CASSLFLSGTYEQYF
>TRBJ1-4|many|TRBV10-3|.
TGTGCCATCAGCGGGGGATCTAATGAAAAACTGTTTTTT
CAISGGSNEKLFF
>TRBJ2-5|many|TRBV18|.
TGTGCCAGCTCATCGAGACAGGGTCGGGAGGAGACCCAGTACTTC
CASSSRQGREETQYF
>TRBJ1-5|.|TRBV20-1|.
TGCAGTGTATCAGAAGTCGTTAATCAGCCCCAGCATTTT
CSVSEVVNQPQHF
>TRBJ2-3|.|TRBV2|.
TGTGCCAGCGCTGGAGACCGGGACTTATACACAGATACGCAGTATTTT
CASAGDRDLYTDTQYF
>TRBJ2-3|few|TRBV9|.
TGTGCCAGCAGCGTCTCCACCAAAGCTTCAACAGATACGCAGTATTTT
CASSVSTKASTDTQYF
>TRBJ1-6|many|TRBV7-9|.
TGTGCCAGCAGCTCCGGTCCGGGGGATTCACCCCTCCACTTT
CASSSGPGDSPLHF
>TRBJ2-3|many|TRBV6-2/TRBV6-3|.
TGTGCCAGCACAGCCTTGGATACGCAGTATTTT
CASTALDTQYF
>TRBJ2-3|many|TRBV12-3/TRBV12-4|TRBD2
TGTGCCAGCAGTAGTAGCGGGGGGACCACAGATACGCAGTATTTT
CASSSSGGTTDTQYF
>TRBJ1-3|.|TRBV9|.
TGTGCCAGCAGTATAGGGAGCAGTCTCTCTGGAAACACCATATATTTT
CASSIGSSLSGNTIYF
>TRBJ2-7|.|TRBV7-8|.
TGTGCCAGCAGCATAGCAGGGGTCATCGGATACGAGCAGTACTTC
CASSIAGVIGYEQYF
>TRBJ2-7|many|TRBV7-9|TRBD2
TGTGCCAGCAGCTTAGAAGGGAGGGCCTACGAGCAGTACTTC
CASSLEGRAYEQYF
>TRBJ2-3|many|TRBV5-1|.
TGCGCCAGCAGCTTCGAAAACAGCGGAGATACGCAGTATTTT
CASSFENSGDTQYF
>TRBJ2-2|many|TRBV28|.
TGTGCCAGCCATAGGGGGGCCGACACCGGGGAGCTGTTTTTT
CASHRGADTGELFF